These T cell receptor beta chains were read from a single sample in a study of cytomegalovirus exposure and HLA in healthy donors. Sequenced by immunoSEQ multiplex PCR; TCRdb stores in-frame clones only, minus some. The table includes about 140,000 clones, 73% detected once. The source material was PBMCs. All receptors come from a middle-aged woman in good health and CMV-seronegative. The CDR3 runs from the conserved cysteine through the conserved F or W. Fields, in order: D gene, V gene, J gene, clone size, CDR3 protein, CDR3 DNA. A D gene is named only where the DNA matches it firmly. Rows give clone size only sometimes, using once, few, many, or a class for an expanded clone.

D gene: TRBD1; V gene: TRBV4-1; J gene: TRBJ1-1; clone size: .; CDR3 protein: CASSQADRGGSTEAFF; CDR3 DNA: TGCGCCAGCAGCCAGGCCGACAGGGGCGGGTCAACTGAAGCTTTCTTT
D gene: .; V gene: TRBV28; J gene: TRBJ2-5; clone size: medium-sized; CDR3 protein: CASSTTRETQYF; CDR3 DNA: TGTGCCAGCAGTACTACAAGAGAGACCCAGTACTTC
D gene: TRBD2; V gene: TRBV4-2; J gene: TRBJ2-3; clone size: .; CDR3 protein: CASSQDKLAGGNTDTQYF; CDR3 DNA: TGTGCCAGCAGCCAAGATAAGCTAGCGGGGGGTAACACAGATACGCAGTATTTT
D gene: .; V gene: TRBV13; J gene: TRBJ1-5; clone size: .; CDR3 protein: CASSSRNQPQHF; CDR3 DNA: TGTGCCAGCAGCTCACGGAATCAGCCCCAGCATTTT
D gene: TRBD2; V gene: TRBV7-9; J gene: TRBJ2-5; clone size: .; CDR3 protein: CASSLLGLAAETQYF; CDR3 DNA: TGTGCCAGCAGCCTACTAGGACTAGCCGCAGAGACCCAGTACTTC
D gene: .; V gene: TRBV2; J gene: TRBJ2-6; clone size: .; CDR3 protein: CASERANVLTF; CDR3 DNA: TGTGCCAGCGAGAGGGCCAACGTCCTGACTTTC
D gene: .; V gene: TRBV7-9; J gene: TRBJ1-1; clone size: .; CDR3 protein: CASTLTGEAFF; CDR3 DNA: TGTGCCAGCACACTTACAGGGGAAGCTTTCTTT
D gene: .; V gene: TRBV2; J gene: TRBJ2-3; clone size: .; CDR3 protein: CASTQDTETQYF; CDR3 DNA: TGTGCCAGCACTCAGGATACAGAAACGCAGTATTTT
D gene: TRBD1; V gene: TRBV7-9; J gene: TRBJ2-2; clone size: .; CDR3 protein: CASSSDRGWTGELFF; CDR3 DNA: TGTGCCAGCAGCTCCGACAGGGGGTGGACCGGGGAGCTGTTTTTT
D gene: .; V gene: TRBV5-1; J gene: TRBJ2-5; clone size: .; CDR3 protein: CASSLGQENLIQETQYF; CDR3 DNA: TGCGCCAGCAGCTTAGGTCAGGAAAACCTCATCCAAGAGACCCAGTACTTC
D gene: .; V gene: TRBV7-9; J gene: TRBJ1-3; clone size: .; CDR3 protein: CASSFPPEDTIYF; CDR3 DNA: TGTGCCAGCAGCTTCCCTCCGGAGGACACCATATATTTT
D gene: .; V gene: TRBV11-2; J gene: TRBJ1-6; clone size: .; CDR3 protein: CASSRITGRSPLHF; CDR3 DNA: TGTGCCAGCAGCCGAATTACAGGGAGATCACCCCTCCACTTT
D gene: .; V gene: TRBV2; J gene: TRBJ2-3; clone size: .; CDR3 protein: CASSEGGASTDTQYF; CDR3 DNA: TGTGCCAGCAGTGAGGGCGGGGCTAGCACAGATACGCAGTATTTT
D gene: TRBD1; V gene: TRBV28; J gene: TRBJ1-3; clone size: few; CDR3 protein: CASSHGQGLNTIYF; CDR3 DNA: TGTGCCAGCAGCCACGGACAGGGACTAAACACCATATATTTT
D gene: TRBD2; V gene: TRBV5-1; J gene: TRBJ2-3; clone size: once; CDR3 protein: CASSLSGGGTDTQYF; CDR3 DNA: TGCGCCAGCAGCTTGAGCGGGGGGGGAACAGATACGCAGTATTTT
D gene: .; V gene: TRBV2; J gene: TRBJ1-5; clone size: .; CDR3 protein: CASSEEGGNQPQHF; CDR3 DNA: TGTGCCAGCAGTGAAGAGGGGGGCAATCAGCCCCAGCATTTT
D gene: .; V gene: TRBV6-5; J gene: TRBJ2-1; clone size: few; CDR3 protein: CASSYSGDNEQFF; CDR3 DNA: TGTGCCAGCAGTTACTCCGGTGACAATGAGCAGTTCTTC
D gene: .; V gene: TRBV12-5; J gene: TRBJ2-3; clone size: few; CDR3 protein: CASGQGSYTDTQYF; CDR3 DNA: TGTGCTAGTGGACAGGGTTCTTACACAGATACGCAGTATTTT
D gene: TRBD2; V gene: TRBV4-2; J gene: TRBJ2-2; clone size: .; CDR3 protein: CASSSLAGSTGELFF; CDR3 DNA: TGTGCCAGCAGCAGCTTAGCGGGGTCCACCGGGGAGCTGTTTTTT
D gene: .; V gene: TRBV5-4; J gene: TRBJ1-1; clone size: .; CDR3 protein: CASVNGPLGGGTEAFF; CDR3 DNA: TGTGCCAGCGTGAATGGGCCCTTGGGAGGGGGGACTGAAGCTTTCTTT
D gene: .; V gene: TRBV7-6; J gene: TRBJ2-2; clone size: once; CDR3 protein: CASSFYRANTGELFF; CDR3 DNA: TGTGCCAGCAGCTTCTACAGGGCGAACACCGGGGAGCTGTTTTTT
D gene: TRBD1; V gene: TRBV10-3; J gene: TRBJ1-1; clone size: once; CDR3 protein: CAISTGGRTEAFF; CDR3 DNA: TGTGCCATCAGTACAGGGGGAAGGACTGAAGCTTTCTTT
D gene: .; V gene: TRBV4-1; J gene: TRBJ2-1; clone size: .; CDR3 protein: CASSWGRRGEQFF; CDR3 DNA: TGCGCCAGCAGCTGGGGGAGGCGAGGTGAGCAGTTCTTC
D gene: TRBD2; V gene: TRBV9; J gene: TRBJ2-3; clone size: .; CDR3 protein: CASSVAVSGAGDTQYF; CDR3 DNA: TGTGCCAGCAGCGTAGCGGTTAGCGGGGCTGGGGATACGCAGTATTTT
D gene: .; V gene: TRBV28; J gene: TRBJ1-1; clone size: .; CDR3 protein: CASFPGGANTEAFF; CDR3 DNA: TGTGCCAGCTTCCCGGGAGGGGCGAACACTGAAGCTTTCTTT